One T cell receptor beta chain is described in this entry. The record originates from a study of blood T cell repertoires in COVID-19. In the study overall: Acute-phase and convalescent COVID-19 samples originated in the United States, Italy and Spain. The cDNA or gDNA used as material had been derived from T cells, B-cell-depleted T cells, or PBMCs.

Germline V gene lookup returns CDR1 KGHSH and CDR2 LQKENI. The V gene end was trimmed by 3 bases and the J gene end by 1 base; junction bases not matched to a gene: 5. The CDR3 totals 16 residues. The assay was immunoSEQ multiplex PCR, and TCRdb's table has in-frame clones only and misses some. The sample yields tens of thousands of clones, approximately 80% seen once. The chain combines TRBV18 with TRBJ1-1, with 10 bases aligning to TRBD1. Sequenced input: peripheral blood. The TCR originated in an elderly woman with active or convalescent COVID-19. In nucleotides, the CDR3 is TGTGCCAGCTCACCCCGACAGGGGGCTAAGAACACTGAAGCTTTCTTT. Its translation: CASSPRQGAKNTEAFF.